The following is a TCR beta chain sequence with its context. Antigen unknown. Treatment described: 10-day PBMC culture with coronavirus spike peptide pools or control peptides (ViraFEST assay). About 1.9 million PBMCs went into each well for culture with approximately 10 IU/ml IL-2 and 7.5 to 10 ug/ml peptide pools. These data belong to a study of vaccination and CD4 T cells after COVID-19. At the level of the study: In culture, cells were exposed to overlapping spike peptides from SARS-CoV-2, HCoV-NL63, HCoV-OC43 and HCoV-229E. Overall study findings and caveats: A nonsignificant median increase from about 20 to 38 SARS-CoV-2-reactive clonotypes was observed.

The Oncomine TCR Beta short-read assay sequenced DNA from cultured CD4+ T cells. Each CDR3 protein gets one entry after TCRdb re-called the PCR reads with MiXCR. The data show about 10,000 distinct CDR3 sequences, roughly 23% seen once. V lost 1 base to trimming and J lost 9 bases; unmatched junction nucleotides: 2. The germline V gene has CDR1 LGHDT and CDR2 YNNKEL (reference sequence). This CDR3 spans 14 amino acids. The clonotype comes from a human donor who received a COVID-19 vaccine. J is TRBJ1-6 and V is TRBV3-1; 8 bases fit TRBD1. The material sequenced was CD4+ T cells from blood, cultured in vitro, taken before SARS-CoV-2 vaccination. The CDR3, as DNA: TGTGCCAGCAGCCAAGGAGGACAGGGTTCACCCCTCCACTTT. Protein product: CASSQGGQGSPLHF.